This TCR beta chain is from a study of T cells in narcolepsy. The protocol was immunoSEQ multiplex PCR, while the TCRdb copy is restricted to in-frame clones and leaves out a portion. The sample lists around 35,000 clones, 90% occurring once. Germline lookup yields CDR1 SGHRS and CDR2 YFSETQ. Trimming removed 3 bases from V and 5 bases from J; junction bases left unmatched: 7. The CDR3 has 15 residues. This chain connects TRBV5-1 to TRBJ1-4; 7 bases are shared with TRBD1. The sequence came from a human donor with narcolepsy. The specimen was CD45RA- memory CD4+ T cells from PBMCs. CDR3 sequence reads: CASSSRSGGNEKLFF. The CDR3 nucleotides read TGCGCCAGCAGCTCCCGGTCAGGGGGAAATGAAAAACTGTTTTTT.